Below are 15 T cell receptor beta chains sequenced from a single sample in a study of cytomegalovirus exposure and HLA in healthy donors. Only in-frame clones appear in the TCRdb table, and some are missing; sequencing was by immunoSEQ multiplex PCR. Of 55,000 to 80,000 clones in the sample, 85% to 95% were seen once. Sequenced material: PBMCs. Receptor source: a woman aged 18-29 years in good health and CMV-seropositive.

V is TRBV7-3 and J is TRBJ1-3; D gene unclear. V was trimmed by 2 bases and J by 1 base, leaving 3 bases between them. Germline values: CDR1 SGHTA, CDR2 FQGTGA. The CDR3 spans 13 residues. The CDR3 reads CASSLLSGNTIYF. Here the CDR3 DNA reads TGTGCCAGCAGCTTACTATCTGGAAACACCATATATTTT.

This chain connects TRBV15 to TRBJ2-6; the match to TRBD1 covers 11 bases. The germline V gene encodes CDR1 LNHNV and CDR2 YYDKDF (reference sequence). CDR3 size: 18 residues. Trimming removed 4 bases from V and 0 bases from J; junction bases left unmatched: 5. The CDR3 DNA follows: TGTGCCACCAGCACCTTAGGGACAGGGGGCTCTGGGGCCAACGTCCTGACTTTC. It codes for CATSTLGTGGSGANVLTF. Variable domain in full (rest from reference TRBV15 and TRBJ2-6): DAMVIQNPRYQVTQFGKPVTLSCSQTLNHNVMYWYQQKSSQAPKLLFHYYDKDFNNEADTPDNFQSRRPNTSFCFLDIRSPGLGDTAMYLCATSTLGTGGSGANVLTFGAGSRLTVL.

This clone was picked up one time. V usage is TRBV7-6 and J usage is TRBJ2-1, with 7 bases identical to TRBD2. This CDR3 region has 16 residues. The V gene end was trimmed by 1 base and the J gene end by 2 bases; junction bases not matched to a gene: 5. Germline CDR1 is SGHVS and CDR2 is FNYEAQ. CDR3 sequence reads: CASSLGLGGAYNEQFF. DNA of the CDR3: TGTGCCAGCAGCTTAGGCCTTGGGGGGGCCTACAATGAGCAGTTCTTC.

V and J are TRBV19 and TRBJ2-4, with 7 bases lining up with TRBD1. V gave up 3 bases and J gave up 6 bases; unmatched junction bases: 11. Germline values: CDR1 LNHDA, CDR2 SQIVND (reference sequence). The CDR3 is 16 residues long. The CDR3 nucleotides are TGTGCCAGTAGTATGATCTTCCGGACAGGTGGAAACATTCAGTACTTC. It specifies CASSMIFRTGGNIQYF.

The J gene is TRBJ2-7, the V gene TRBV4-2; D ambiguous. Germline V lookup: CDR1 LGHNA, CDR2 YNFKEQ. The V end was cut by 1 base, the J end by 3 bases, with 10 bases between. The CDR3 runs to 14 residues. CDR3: CASSQGTQNYEQYF. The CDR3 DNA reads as TGTGCCAGCAGCCAAGGCACGCAGAACTACGAGCAGTACTTC.

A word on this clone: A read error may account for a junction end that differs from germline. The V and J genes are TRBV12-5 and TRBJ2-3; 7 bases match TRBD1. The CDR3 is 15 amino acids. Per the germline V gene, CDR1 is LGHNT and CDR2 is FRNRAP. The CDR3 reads CASGLGTVWGDTQYF. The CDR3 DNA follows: TGTGCTAGTGGGTTGGGGACAGTATGGGGAGATACGCAGTATTTT.

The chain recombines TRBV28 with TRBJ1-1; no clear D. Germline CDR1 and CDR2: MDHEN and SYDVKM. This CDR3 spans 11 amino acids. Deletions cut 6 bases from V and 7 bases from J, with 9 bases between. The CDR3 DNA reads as TGTGCCAGCAGAACAGCATATGAAGCTTTCTTT. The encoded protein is CASRTAYEAFF.

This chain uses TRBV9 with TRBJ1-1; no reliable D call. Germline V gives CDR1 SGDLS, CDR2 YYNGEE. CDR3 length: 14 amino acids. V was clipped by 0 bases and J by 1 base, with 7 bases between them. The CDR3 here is CASSVVGGNTEAFF. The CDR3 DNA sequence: TGTGCCAGCAGCGTAGTCGGAGGGAACACTGAAGCTTTCTTT.

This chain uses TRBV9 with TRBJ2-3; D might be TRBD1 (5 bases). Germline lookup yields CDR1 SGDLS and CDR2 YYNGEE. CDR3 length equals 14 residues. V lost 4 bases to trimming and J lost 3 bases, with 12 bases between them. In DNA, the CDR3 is TGTGCCAGCAGCATCAGGACACGAACAGATACGCAGTATTTT. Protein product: CASSIRTRTDTQYF.

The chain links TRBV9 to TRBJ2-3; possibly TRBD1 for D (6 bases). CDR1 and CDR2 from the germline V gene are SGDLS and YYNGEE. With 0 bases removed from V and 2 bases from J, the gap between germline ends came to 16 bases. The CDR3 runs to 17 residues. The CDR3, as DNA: TGTGCCAGCAGCGTAGCAACAGGGTTGTTGAACACAGATACGCAGTATTTT. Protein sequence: CASSVATGLLNTDTQYF.

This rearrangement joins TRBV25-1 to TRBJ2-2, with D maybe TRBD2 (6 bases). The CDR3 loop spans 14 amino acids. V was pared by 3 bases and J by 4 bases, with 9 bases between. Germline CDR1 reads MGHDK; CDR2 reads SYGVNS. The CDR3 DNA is TGTGCCAGCAGTGACCCCGGGGGCACCGGGGAGCTGTTTTTT. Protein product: CASSDPGGTGELFF.

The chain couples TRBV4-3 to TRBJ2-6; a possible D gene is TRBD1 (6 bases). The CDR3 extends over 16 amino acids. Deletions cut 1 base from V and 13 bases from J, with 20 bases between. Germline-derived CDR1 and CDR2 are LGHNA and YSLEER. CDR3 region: CASSQARAGQSDVLTF. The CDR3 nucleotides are TGCGCCAGCAGCCAAGCTCGGGCCGGACAGTCGGATGTCCTGACTTTC.

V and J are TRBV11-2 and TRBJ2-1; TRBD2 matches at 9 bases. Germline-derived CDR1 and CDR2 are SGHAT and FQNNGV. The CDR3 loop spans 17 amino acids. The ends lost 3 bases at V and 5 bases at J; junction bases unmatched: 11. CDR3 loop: CASSFSGTSRPNNEQFF. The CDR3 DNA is TGTGCCAGCAGCTTCTCCGGGACTAGCCGTCCTAACAATGAGCAGTTCTTC.

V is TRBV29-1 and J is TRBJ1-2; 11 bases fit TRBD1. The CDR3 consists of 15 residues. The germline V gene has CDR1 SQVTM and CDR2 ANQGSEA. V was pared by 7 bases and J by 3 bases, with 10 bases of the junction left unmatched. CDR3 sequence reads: CSGYGTGGPYYGYTF. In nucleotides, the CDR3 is TGCAGCGGATACGGGACAGGGGGGCCTTACTATGGCTACACCTTC.

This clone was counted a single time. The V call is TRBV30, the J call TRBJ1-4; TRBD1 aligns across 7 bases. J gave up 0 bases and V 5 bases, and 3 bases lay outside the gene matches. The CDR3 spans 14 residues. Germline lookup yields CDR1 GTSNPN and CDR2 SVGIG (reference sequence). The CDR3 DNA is TGTGCCTGGGGGACAGCCCCAACTAATGAAAAACTGTTTTTT. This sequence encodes CAWGTAPTNEKLFF.